Included here is one T cell receptor beta chain sequence, with context. Its antigen remains unidentified. The sample originates from a study of vaccination and CD4 T cells after COVID-19. Study-wide background: Post-COVID sampling occurred a median around 100 days after diagnosis (range 35 to 161).

Treatment described: roughly nine-day PBMC culture with coronavirus spike peptide pools or control peptides (ViraFEST assay). The Oncomine TCR Beta short-read assay generated sequence data from the DNA of cultured CD4+ T cells. TCRdb analysed the PCR reads with MiXCR anew, one entry per CDR3 protein. The sample comprises under 20,000 distinct CDR3 sequences, about half of which are singletons, and about 12% rests with the top ten. The length of the CDR3 is 16 residues. Trimming took 0 bases from V and 6 from J, leaving 12 bases between them. Germline V gene sequence: CDR1 MNHEY, CDR2 SVGAGI. The sequence came from a human donor who had recovered from COVID-19. J is TRBJ1-6 and V is TRBV6-5, with no clear D. Material for sequencing was CD4+ T cells from blood, cultured in vitro. The CDR3 region is CASSYSPTGPNSPLHF. In DNA form, the CDR3 reads TGTGCCAGCAGTTACTCCCCGACTGGACCTAATTCACCCCTCCACTTT.